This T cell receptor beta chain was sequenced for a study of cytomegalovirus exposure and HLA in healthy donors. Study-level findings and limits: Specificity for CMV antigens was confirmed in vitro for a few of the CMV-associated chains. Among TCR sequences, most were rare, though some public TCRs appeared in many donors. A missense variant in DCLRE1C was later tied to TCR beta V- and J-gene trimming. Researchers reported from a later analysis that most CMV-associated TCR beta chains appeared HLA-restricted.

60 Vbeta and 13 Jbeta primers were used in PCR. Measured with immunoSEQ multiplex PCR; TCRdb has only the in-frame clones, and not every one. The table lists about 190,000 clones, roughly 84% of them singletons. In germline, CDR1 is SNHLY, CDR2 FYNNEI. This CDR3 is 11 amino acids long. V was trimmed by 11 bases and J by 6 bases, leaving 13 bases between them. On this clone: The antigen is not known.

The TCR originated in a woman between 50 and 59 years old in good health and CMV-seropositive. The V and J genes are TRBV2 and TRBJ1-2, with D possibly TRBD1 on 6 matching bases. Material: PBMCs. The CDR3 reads CAPRGTDGYTF. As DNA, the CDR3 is TGTGCCCCCAGGGGAACCGATGGCTACACCTTC.